Listed here are 30 T cell receptor beta chains from one sample, sequenced in a study of blood T cell repertoires in COVID-19. Clones were sequenced by immunoSEQ multiplex PCR, and TCRdb holds only the in-frame ones, with some missing. The sample carries about 270,000 clones, approximately 90% recorded once. Sequences were obtained from PBMCs or T cells enriched from blood (not recorded which). Every receptor here comes from a woman between 35 and 50 years old with acute COVID-19.

This chain connects TRBV28 to TRBJ2-5, with D tentatively TRBD1 (7 bases). Trimming pared 6 bases from V and 5 bases from J, leaving 31 bases between. The CDR3 sequence is 19 residues long. Germline V gene lookup returns CDR1 MDHEN and CDR2 SYDVKM. CDR3 amino acids: CASRAFLGGGPVPPETQYF. CDR3 sequence (DNA): TGTGCCAGCAGGGCCTTTCTTGGAGGGGGCCCGGTTCCCCCCGAGACCCAGTACTTC.

This chain joins TRBV3-1 (or the pseudogene TRBV3-2) and TRBJ2-7, with a tentative D call TRBD1 (5 bases). With 5 bases removed from V and 5 bases from J, the gap between germline ends came to 7 bases. CDR3 length: 11 amino acids. Germline CDR1 and CDR2: LGHDT and YNNKEL (reference sequence). The CDR3 DNA follows: TGTGCCAGCAGCGGACAAGACGAGCAGTACTTC. Amino acid sequence: CASSGQDEQYF.

The CDR3: CASSMTAPNYGYTF. The DNA of the CDR3 is TGTGCCAGTAGTATGACAGCCCCTAACTATGGCTACACCTTC. This sequence joins TRBV19 and TRBJ1-2, with TRBD1 as a possible D gene (5 bases). V was trimmed by 3 bases and J by 0 bases, leaving 8 bases between them. CDR3 length: 14 amino acids. Germline CDR1 reads LNHDA; CDR2 reads SQIVND (reference sequence).

This clone was counted between two and nine times. The rearrangement uses TRBV3-1 (or the pseudogene TRBV3-2) and TRBJ2-7; perhaps TRBD1 as D (6 bases). The germline V and J ends were trimmed by 3 bases and 6 bases, with 9 bases remaining between them. The germline V gene encodes CDR1 LGHDT and CDR2 YNNKEL (reference sequence). The CDR3 is made up of 12 amino acids. CDR3 nucleotides: TGTGCCAGCAGCCAGAGGGGGACCGAGCAGTACTTC. Protein product: CASSQRGTEQYF.

The chain's CDR3 is CSVGDAGEQFF. The DNA for the CDR3 is TGCAGCGTTGGTGATGCAGGAGAGCAGTTCTTC. The chain combines TRBV29-1 with TRBJ2-1; D not certain. Trimming left V 4 bases short and J 10 bases short, with 11 bases between. Germline V gene sequence: CDR1 SQVTM, CDR2 ANQGSEA. CDR3 length: 11 residues.

Here the CDR3 reads CASSRSGTRGTQYF. The CDR3 DNA reads TGTGCCAGCAGCCGTTCCGGGACTAGGGGGACCCAGTACTTC. The chain links TRBV7-9 to TRBJ2-5; 8 bases match TRBD2. The CDR3 has 14 residues. V lost 5 bases and J lost 7; bases outside the gene matches: 9. The germline CDR1 and CDR2 sequences are SEHNR and FQNEAQ (reference sequence).

The chain joins TRBV10-1 to TRBJ1-1; D is unclear. The CDR3 is 16 amino acids. The germline CDR1 and CDR2 sequences are WNHNN and SYGVQD (reference sequence). V was pared by 6 bases and J by 4 bases, with 21 bases between. The CDR3 sequence is CASSKSTDGLFTEAFF. The CDR3 bases are TGCGCCAGCAGCAAATCGACCGACGGACTGTTCACTGAAGCTTTCTTT.

This clone occurred once. V is TRBV19 and J is TRBJ1-2; D is possibly TRBD1 (6 bases). V was trimmed by 0 bases and J by 1 base, leaving 9 bases between them. The CDR3 sequence is 15 residues long. Germline CDR1 and CDR2: LNHDA and SQIVND (reference sequence). The CDR3 DNA follows: TGTGCCAGTAGTATAGAACAGGGACATAACTATGGCTACACCTTC. It encodes CASSIEQGHNYGYTF.

The chain couples TRBV9 to TRBJ2-1; TRBD1 matches at 9 bases. Per the germline V gene, CDR1 is SGDLS and CDR2 is YYNGEE. The junction had 4 bases not matched to a gene; V was cut back by 0 bases and J by 6 bases. The length of the CDR3 is 15 residues. The CDR3 DNA reads as TGTGCCAGCAGCGTAGTAGGGACAGGGCGCAATGAGCAGTTCTTC. It is translated as CASSVVGTGRNEQFF.

The chain uses TRBV2 and TRBJ1-6; D is unresolved. Germline V CDR1 and CDR2: SNHLY, FYNNEI. V was clipped by 4 bases and J by 2 bases, with 9 bases between them. The CDR3 length is 15 residues. This CDR3 reads CASSGEVAYNSPLHF. The CDR3, as DNA: TGTGCCAGCAGTGGGGAGGTAGCCTATAATTCACCCCTCCACTTT.

V is TRBV21-1 and J is TRBJ2-1; the D call in the table, TRBD1, was not verified against the DNA. TRBV21-1 is classified as a pseudogene. The CDR3 sequence is 16 residues long. For the CDR3, the DNA is TGTGCCAGCAGCAAATCTACAGGGGTAGAAGGCGATGAGCAGTTCTTC. Protein: CASSKSTGVEGDEQFF.

This sequence joins TRBV19 and TRBJ1-3, with D possibly matching TRBD1 (6 bases). The V and J ends lost 5 bases and 2 bases respectively, with 13 bases between them. Looked up from germline, CDR1 is LNHDA and CDR2 is SQIVND (reference sequence). The CDR3 has 15 amino acids. The CDR3 reads CASSPSGTTGNTIYF. CDR3 bases: TGTGCCAGTAGTCCCTCCGGGACAACTGGAAACACCATATATTTT.

V gene TRBV5-5 combines with J gene TRBJ2-5; 10 bases map to TRBD1. Trimming took 8 bases from V and 3 from J; bases not matched to a gene: 10. Germline CDR1 is SGHKS and CDR2 is YYEKEE (reference sequence). The CDR3 is 15 amino acids. CDR3 region: CASRLVGTGEETQYF. CDR3 nucleotide sequence: TGTGCCAGTCGGCTCGTCGGGACAGGGGAAGAGACCCAGTACTTC.

The V gene is TRBV9, the J gene TRBJ1-2, with TRBD1 as a possible D gene (6 bases). CDR3 length: 13 residues. Trimming removed 0 bases from V and 8 bases from J, with 11 bases in between. Germline V gene sequence: CDR1 SGDLS, CDR2 YYNGEE. CDR3: CASSVDQGYGYTF. CDR3 nucleotide sequence: TGTGCCAGCAGCGTAGACCAGGGGTACGGCTACACCTTC.

V usage is TRBV5-1 and J usage is TRBJ2-5, with TRBD2 matching over 7 bases. J gave up 3 bases and V 3 bases, and 5 bases lay outside the gene matches. This CDR3 region has 14 residues. The V gene's germline CDR1 is SGHRS and CDR2 YFSETQ. The CDR3: CASSYSSGEETQYF. The CDR3 DNA sequence: TGCGCCAGCAGCTACTCGAGCGGGGAAGAGACCCAGTACTTC.

CDR3 sequence: CASSYGGYTAYEQYF. The DNA of the CDR3 is TGTGCCAGCAGCTATGGGGGGTACACGGCCTACGAGCAGTACTTC. This chain joins TRBV7-9 and TRBJ2-7; TRBD2 is a possible D gene (6 bases). Germline V gene lookup returns CDR1 SEHNR and CDR2 FQNEAQ (reference sequence). This CDR3 contains 15 residues. Deletions cut 4 bases from V and 2 bases from J, with 15 bases between.

CDR3 nucleotide sequence: TGTGCCGCCACGGCAGGGGCCGGGACCGGGGAGCTGTTTTTT. Amino acids: CAATAGAGTGELFF. The chain couples TRBV10-3 to TRBJ2-2, with D maybe TRBD1 (6 bases). The CDR3 runs to 14 residues. Germline CDR1 and CDR2: ENHRY and SYGVKD. The ends were cut back, 11 bases at V and 5 bases at J, with 18 bases in the middle.

The chain recombines TRBV7-3 with TRBJ1-1; D unclear. The length of the CDR3 is 12 residues. With 8 bases removed from V and 3 bases from J, the gap between germline ends came to 10 bases. The V gene's germline CDR1 is SGHTA and CDR2 FQGTGA. The CDR3 region is CASPRGDTEAFF. CDR3 coding DNA: TGTGCCAGCCCCCGGGGAGACACTGAAGCTTTCTTT.

The DNA of the CDR3 is TGTGCCACCAGCAGAGACGACCCCTTGTCGGGACTAGCGGGAGGGCCTCGGTACAATGAGCAGTTCTTC. This gives the protein CATSRDDPLSGLAGGPRYNEQFF. This rearrangement joins TRBV15 to TRBJ2-1; 16 bases map to TRBD2. The CDR3 covers 23 residues. V gave up 0 bases and J gave up 4 bases; unmatched junction bases: 18. From germline, CDR1 is LNHNV and CDR2 YYDKDF (reference sequence).

This chain joins TRBV30 and TRBJ1-2, with TRBD1 identical over 8 bases. The CDR3 totals 13 residues. The junction had 6 bases not matched to a gene; V was cut back by 1 base and J by 8 bases. Germline CDR1 and CDR2: GTSNPN and SVGIG (reference sequence). CDR3 region: CAWSATGAYGYTF. DNA for the CDR3: TGTGCCTGGAGTGCGACAGGGGCATACGGCTACACCTTC.

V usage is TRBV6-5 and J usage is TRBJ1-1, with D tentatively TRBD1 (5 bases). V was cut by 7 bases and J by 5 bases, with 17 bases left in between. The CDR3 is 14 residues long. Per the germline V gene, CDR1 is MNHEY and CDR2 is SVGAGI. The CDR3 region is CASIPAGGRTEAFF. The CDR3 coding sequence is TGTGCCAGCATCCCCGCGGGGGGTCGGACTGAAGCTTTCTTT.

The chain couples TRBV7-2 to TRBJ1-4; D is uncertain. The CDR3 extends over 11 amino acids. CDR1 is SGHTA, CDR2 FQGNSA, per germline. Trimming took off 3 bases at V and 8 bases at J, with 4 bases between the two ends. CDR3 sequence: CASSFGEKLFF. The DNA for the CDR3 is TGTGCCAGCAGCTTCGGGGAAAAACTGTTTTTT.

The rearrangement links TRBV7-2 to TRBJ1-3; 11 nucleotides agree with TRBD1. V was clipped by 5 bases and J by 4 bases; unmatched bases: 4. CDR1 SGHTA and CDR2 FQGNSA come from the germline V gene. The CDR3 consists of 15 residues. The DNA for the CDR3 is TGTGCCAGCAGCGGAGGGACAGGGGGAGGAAACACCATATATTTT. Protein product: CASSGGTGGGNTIYF. Variable domain in full (rest from reference TRBV7-2 and TRBJ1-3): GAGVSQSPSNKVTEKGKDVELRCDPISGHTALYWYRQSLGQGLEFLIYFQGNSAPDKSGLPSDRFSAERTGGSVSTLTIQRTQQEDSAVYLCASSGGTGGGNTIYFGEGSWLTVV.

V is TRBV6-5 and J is TRBJ2-3, with 11 bases lining up with TRBD2. The CDR3 length is 15 residues. CDR1 and CDR2 from the germline V gene are MNHEY and SVGAGI. V dropped 5 bases and J dropped 8; count of bases not matched to a gene: 9. CDR3 amino acids: CASSTPGTSGSTQYF. CDR3 nucleotides: TGTGCCAGCAGTACCCCCGGGACTAGCGGAAGTACGCAGTATTTT.

This clone was observed a single time. The chain carries TRBV5-6 and TRBJ2-1; TRBD2 aligns across 9 bases. Germline loops: CDR1 SGHDT, CDR2 YYEEEE. This CDR3 spans 16 amino acids. J lost 4 bases, V lost 4 bases, and 9 bases had no gene match. CDR3 sequence (DNA): TGTGCCAGCAGCCCTAGTCCTAGCGGGGTGTACAATGAGCAGTTCTTC. This sequence encodes CASSPSPSGVYNEQFF.

The chain is built from TRBV19 and TRBJ1-4; TRBD1 agrees at 10 bases. The CDR3 is made up of 13 amino acids. From germline, CDR1 is LNHDA and CDR2 SQIVND (reference sequence). V was clipped by 10 bases and J by 7 bases; unmatched bases: 6. CDR3 sequence (DNA): TGTGCCACCCGACAGGGGGCGTCTGAAAAACTGTTTTTT. Translated: CATRQGASEKLFF.

The genes are TRBV6-4 and TRBJ2-3; 7 positions agree with TRBD1. The CDR3 spans 14 residues. The V segment lost 0 bases and the J segment 4 bases; nucleotides outside the gene matches: 1. The germline gives CDR1 MRHNA, CDR2 SNTAGT. The CDR3 spells CASSDSGGADTQYF. CDR3 sequence (DNA): TGTGCCAGCAGTGACTCAGGGGGCGCAGATACGCAGTATTTT.

The chain couples TRBV7-9 to TRBJ2-2; D gene unclear. This CDR3 has 15 residues. From germline, CDR1 is SEHNR and CDR2 FQNEAQ (reference sequence). V was trimmed by 1 base and J by 3 bases, leaving 9 bases between them. The CDR3 protein is CASSLVETDTGELFF. As DNA, the CDR3 is TGTGCCAGCAGCTTAGTAGAAACCGACACCGGGGAGCTGTTTTTT.

This chain connects TRBV7-9 to TRBJ1-1, with D perhaps matching TRBD1 (6 bases). V was trimmed by 3 bases and J by 4 bases, leaving 18 bases between them. Germline V lookup: CDR1 SEHNR, CDR2 FQNEAQ (reference sequence). The CDR3 loop spans 16 amino acids. The DNA for the CDR3 is TGTGCCAGCAGCTTGGCCAGGGGCTATTGGGGCACTGAAGCTTTCTTT. Translating it yields CASSLARGYWGTEAFF.

The chain carries TRBV28 and TRBJ1-2, with TRBD1 matching 10 bases. The CDR3 loop spans 15 amino acids. J gave up 3 bases and V 4 bases, and 5 bases lay outside the gene matches. Germline V CDR1 and CDR2: MDHEN, SYDVKM. This chain's CDR3 is CASSSIGTGDYGYTF. CDR3 nucleotides: TGTGCCAGCAGTTCCATCGGGACAGGGGACTATGGCTACACCTTC.